The clone carrying this TCR beta chain was seen only once. No antigen is known for it. This record belongs to a study of T cells in tuberculosis. Across the study: Within 7 days of starting treatment, or before, PBMC were stored.

Study outcomes and limitations: Samples were chosen by availability of cryopreserved specimens. Using the GMM-specific repertoire gave more than 85% accuracy versus 60% to 70% with motifs.

Assay used: immunoSEQ multiplex PCR; TCRdb lists only in-frame clones, some missing. The data show tens of thousands of clones, with approximately 94% seen just once and roughly 4% held by the top ten. The time point was: new active TB diagnosis, blood taken before or within 7 days of starting treatment. Tuberculosis was confirmed by positive sputum smear and/or M. tuberculosis culture. CDR3 size: 19 residues. The V gene's germline CDR1 is LGHNA and CDR2 YSLEER. Trimming cost V 0 bases and J 2 bases; bases outside gene matches: 7. This TCR derives from an adult with tuberculosis. The sequences come from PBMCs, collected at tuberculosis diagnosis. The chain recombines TRBV4-3 with TRBJ2-6, with TRBD1 matching 10 bases. CDR3 sequence (DNA): TGCGCCAGCAGCCAAGATAGGACAGGGGGTAGCCCTGGGGCCAACGTCCTGACTTTC. Protein sequence: CASSQDRTGGSPGANVLTF.